This T cell receptor beta chain was retrieved from a study of blood T cell repertoires in COVID-19. As processed by the authors: Estimates of nucleated cell counts were drawn from the amplification of reference gene primers. Assay: immunoSEQ multiplex PCR; the TCRdb copy retains only in-frame clones and omits some. That table supplies the V and J calls and clone size; D and trimming were determined from the DNA. The sample consists of a few hundred thousand clones, approximately 83% of them appearing once. The CDR3 runs to 14 residues. CDR1 and CDR2 (germline): SEHNR, FQNEAQ (reference sequence). V gave up 2 bases and J gave up 1 base, with 8 bases separating them. In assigning cohorts, the study relied on participant-reported clinical history.

The sample comprised PBMCs or T cells enriched from blood (not recorded which). This rearrangement joins TRBV7-9 to TRBJ2-5; tentatively, D is TRBD2 (5 bases). The source is a man aged 25-45 years who had recovered from COVID-19. The CDR3: CASSLRGAQETQYF. CDR3 in DNA: TGTGCCAGCAGCTTACGGGGTGCCCAAGAGACCCAGTACTTC.